The 6 T cell receptor beta chains listed next were all sequenced from one sample in a study of metastatic and nonmetastatic thyroid tumors. TCRdb ran MiXCR on the PCR reads. Among around 19,000 clones, 24% were seen once, and the ten largest hold approximately 6%. The entire patient cohort was treatment-naive prior to thyroid surgery. Sequenced material: tumor tissue. All receptors derive from a female donor with papillary thyroid cancer or a benign thyroid nodule (not recorded which). Some clones in this sample may be carry-over from other donors' samples.

This clone has ten or more counts. The CDR3 reads CASSPPGLAVTDTQYF. CDR3 DNA sequence: TGTGCCAGCTCACCCCCGGGACTAGCGGTCACAGATACGCAGTATTTT. The chain carries TRBV18 and TRBJ2-3; 11 positions match TRBD2. The CDR3 is 16 amino acids. The J segment lost 2 bases and the V segment lost 3 bases, leaving 4 bases of the junction unmatched. Germline V gene data show CDR1 as KGHSH and CDR2 as LQKENI.

The J gene is TRBJ2-2, the V gene TRBV6-1; 12 bases align to TRBD2. This CDR3 is 15 amino acids long. CDR1 MNHNS and CDR2 SASEGT come from the germline V gene. V was pared by 3 bases and J by 11 bases, with 7 bases of the junction left unmatched. CDR3: CASSETSGSIGELFF. The CDR3 nucleotides are TGTGCCAGCAGTGAGACTAGCGGGAGCATCGGCGAGCTGTTTTTT.

In its sample, this clone was seen many times. V gene TRBV6-2 or TRBV6-3 combines with J gene TRBJ2-3; 10 nucleotides agree with TRBD2. The J segment lost 5 bases and the V segment lost 5 bases, leaving 4 bases of the junction unmatched. The CDR3 runs to 14 residues. Germline CDR1 and CDR2: MNHEY and SVGEGT. The CDR3 coding sequence is TGTGCCAGCAGTCAACGACTAGCGGGAGATACGCAGTATTTT. Translation: CASSQRLAGDTQYF.

This clone was recorded at least ten times. A read error may explain this, as a much larger clone is one base away. The same CDR3 also results from other DNA sequences found in this sample. The rearrangement uses TRBV28 and TRBJ1-5; D not certain. Germline V gene lookup returns CDR1 MDHEN and CDR2 SYDVKM. CDR3 length: 12 amino acids. V was pared by 7 bases and J by 7 bases, with 11 bases between. The chain's CDR3 is CASTIGRQPQHF. CDR3 DNA sequence: TGTGCCAGCACTATCGGGCGCCAGCCCCAGCATTTT.

This clone occurred many times. The chain combines TRBV10-3 with TRBJ2-3; 7 nucleotides match TRBD1. Looked up from germline, CDR1 is ENHRY and CDR2 is SYGVKD. The CDR3 sequence is 14 residues long. With 2 bases clipped from V and 9 bases from J, the junction kept 8 bases outside the gene matches. The CDR3 region has the DNA TGTGCCATCAGTGAGGTACTACAGGGGAACACGCAGTATTTT. Protein product: CAISEVLQGNTQYF.

The V call is TRBV6-1, the J call TRBJ1-4, with D possibly TRBD1 on 6 matching bases. CDR1 is MNHNS, CDR2 SASEGT, per germline. The CDR3 spans 14 residues. Between the trimmed V and J ends, which lost 1 base and 6 bases, there was a span of 9 bases. The CDR3 DNA is TGTGCCAGCAGTGAAGGACAGGAAGATGAAAAACTGTTTTTT. The encoded protein is CASSEGQEDEKLFF.